One and the same sample provided the 32 T cell receptor beta chains below, sequenced in a study of blood T cell repertoires in COVID-19. Produced via immunoSEQ multiplex PCR; TCRdb's table is partial and in-frame only. This table has approximately 460,000 clones, 89% appearing once. The sample taken for sequencing was peripheral blood. These receptors originate from a young man with COVID-19, enrolled during active disease.

This clone appeared a single time. This rearrangement joins TRBV6-5 to TRBJ1-1, with D possibly matching TRBD1 (5 bases). The V gene lost 2 bases and the J gene lost 1 base, with 11 bases spanning the gap. From germline, CDR1 is MNHEY and CDR2 SVGAGI. The length of the CDR3 is 15 residues. CDR3 sequence (DNA): TGTGCCAGCAGTTACACCGGGACTGGGAACACTGAAGCTTTCTTT. As protein: CASSYTGTGNTEAFF.

This clone was counted once. J is TRBJ2-1 and V is TRBV10-3; the match to TRBD2 covers 12 bases. CDR1 is ENHRY, CDR2 SYGVKD, per germline. The CDR3 has 18 residues. V shed 6 bases, J shed 0 bases, and the junction held 9 bases outside the gene matches. The CDR3 loop is CAISSSGGDLSSYNEQFF. For the CDR3, the DNA is TGTGCCATCAGCTCTAGCGGGGGGGACTTGAGCTCCTACAATGAGCAGTTCTTC.

This rearrangement joins TRBV18 to TRBJ1-2, with a tentative D call TRBD1 (5 bases). Germline V gene data show CDR1 as KGHSH and CDR2 as LQKENI. This CDR3 has 14 amino acids. Deletions cut 2 bases from V and 0 bases from J, with 7 bases between. Written as DNA, the CDR3 is TGTGCCAGCTCACCAACAGGTACTAACTATGGCTACACCTTC. Translated: CASSPTGTNYGYTF.

The rearrangement links TRBV5-4 to TRBJ2-3; D might be TRBD2 (6 bases). Trimming left V 7 bases short and J 0 bases short, with 12 bases between. Germline-derived CDR1 and CDR2 are SGHNT and YYREEE (reference sequence). The CDR3 contains 14 residues. CDR3 region: CASGRDSSTDTQYF. CDR3 in DNA: TGTGCCAGCGGGCGGGACTCTAGCACAGATACGCAGTATTTT.

The chain is built from TRBV6-5 and TRBJ2-1; a possible D gene is TRBD2 (5 bases). This CDR3 is built from 15 residues. The germline V gene has CDR1 MNHEY and CDR2 SVGAGI. The ends were cut back, 0 bases at V and 12 bases at J, with 18 bases in the middle. CDR3 region: CASSYSAGLRGGQFF. DNA for the CDR3: TGTGCCAGCAGTTACTCGGCCGGACTCCGTGGTGGGCAGTTCTTC.

This clone occurred once. The J gene is TRBJ1-2, the V gene TRBV28; weak D call: TRBD1 (6 bases). Between the trimmed V and J ends, which lost 4 bases and 1 base, there was a span of 10 bases. There are 14 residues in the CDR3. Per germline, CDR1 MDHEN and CDR2 SYDVKM. CDR3 nucleotide sequence: TGTGCCAGCAGTTCCGGACAGAATAACTATGGCTACACCTTC. Translating it yields CASSSGQNNYGYTF.

This clone appeared once. CDR3 loop: CASSVARDTNPNTEAFF. Written as DNA, the CDR3 is TGTGCCAGCAGCGTAGCCCGGGACACAAACCCGAACACTGAAGCTTTCTTT. The chain recombines TRBV9 with TRBJ1-1; D possibly corresponds to TRBD1 (6 bases). Germline V gene lookup returns CDR1 SGDLS and CDR2 YYNGEE. CDR3 length equals 17 residues. The V gene lost 0 bases and the J gene lost 1 base, with 16 bases spanning the gap.

This clone has just a few counts. The chain recombines TRBV6-2 or TRBV6-3 with TRBJ2-1, with 8 bases matching TRBD2. Trimming removed 6 bases from V and 9 bases from J; junction bases left unmatched: 13. The V gene's germline CDR1 is MNHEY and CDR2 SVGEGT. The CDR3 runs to 15 residues. CDR3 sequence (DNA): TGTGCCAGCAGCGGATCGGGACTAGTGATTTCTGAGCAGTTCTTC. It encodes CASSGSGLVISEQFF.

The rearrangement uses TRBV28 and TRBJ1-1, with 7 bases matching TRBD1. This CDR3 contains 14 residues. The trim removed 6 bases at V and 6 bases at J, leaving 10 bases unmatched. Germline CDR1 reads MDHEN; CDR2 reads SYDVKM. The CDR3 region has the DNA TGTGCCAGCAGAATGACAGGGCGATCTTCTGAAGCTTTCTTT. Translation gives CASRMTGRSSEAFF. The complete variable domain, with remaining parts taken from reference TRBV28 and TRBJ1-1, reads DVKVTQSSRYLVKRTGEKVFLECVQDMDHENMFWYRQDPGLGLRLIYFSYDVKMKEKGDIPEGYSVSREKKERFSLILESASTNQTSMYLCASRMTGRSSEAFFGQGTRLTVV.

This clone showed up just once. This chain connects TRBV2 to TRBJ1-1, with D unclear. The CDR3 runs to 11 residues. Looked up from germline, CDR1 is SNHLY and CDR2 is FYNNEI. Trimming removed 7 bases from V and 9 bases from J, with 12 bases in between. CDR3 nucleotide sequence: TGTGCCAGCAATCGAGAGGTACAAGCTTTCTTT. It specifies CASNREVQAFF. Using reference TRBV2 and TRBJ1-1 for the parts outside the CDR3, the full variable domain is EPEVTQTPSHQVTQMGQEVILRCVPISNHLYFYWYRQILGQKVEFLVSFYNNEISEKSEIFDDQFSVERPDGSNFTLKIRSTKLEDSAMYFCASNREVQAFFGQGTRLTVV.

In this sample, this clone turned up a few times. The chain joins TRBV6-5 to TRBJ1-6, with 8 bases aligning to TRBD1. CDR1 and CDR2 (germline): MNHEY, SVGAGI. The CDR3 is made up of 15 amino acids. V shed 5 bases, J shed 8 bases, and the junction held 8 bases outside the gene matches. DNA of the CDR3: TGTGCCAGCAGTCCAGGGGGCGCGGCCGATTCACCCCTCCACTTT. Protein: CASSPGGAADSPLHF.

Details on this clone: This sample includes further DNA sequences coding for the same CDR3. The chain carries TRBV3-1 (or the pseudogene TRBV3-2) and TRBJ2-3; tentatively, D is TRBD2 (6 bases). V was shortened by 4 bases and J by 2 bases, with 7 bases between the two germline ends. Germline V CDR1 and CDR2: LGHDT, YNNKEL (reference sequence). CDR3 length: 13 residues. This CDR3 reads CASSRLDTDTQYF. CDR3 coding DNA: TGTGCCAGCAGCCGACTAGACACAGATACGCAGTATTTT.

This clone has just one count. The chain recombines TRBV7-6 with TRBJ1-5, with D possibly being TRBD1 (5 bases). This CDR3 spans 15 amino acids. Trimming took off 0 bases at V and 0 bases at J, with 6 bases between the two ends. Germline V gene data show CDR1 as SGHVS and CDR2 as FNYEAQ. In DNA form, the CDR3 reads TGTGCCAGCAGCTTAGCTCAGGGTAGCAATCAGCCCCAGCATTTT. The encoded protein is CASSLAQGSNQPQHF.

The chain is built from TRBV15 and TRBJ2-2, with 11 bases aligning to TRBD2. The CDR3 length is 17 residues. Germline assignment: CDR1 LNHNV and CDR2 YYDKDF (reference sequence). J lost 2 bases, V lost 2 bases, and 4 bases had no gene match. The CDR3 is CATSRKTSGINTGELFF. CDR3 DNA sequence: TGTGCCACCAGCAGAAAGACTAGCGGGATAAACACCGGGGAGCTGTTTTTT.

In its sample, this clone was seen once. The chain recombines TRBV29-1 with TRBJ1-1, with D possibly matching TRBD1 (5 bases). Germline lookup yields CDR1 SQVTM and CDR2 ANQGSEA. CDR3 length: 14 amino acids. With 1 base removed from V and 1 base from J, the gap between germline ends came to 10 bases. The CDR3 DNA reads TGCAGCGTTGAAGCAGGCGGGGGGAACACTGAAGCTTTCTTT. Translation gives CSVEAGGGNTEAFF.

This clone was picked up one time. The chain employs TRBV11-3 and TRBJ1-1; D possibly corresponds to TRBD1 (5 bases). The CDR3 has 13 amino acids. The V gene lost 5 bases and the J gene lost 5 bases, with 12 bases spanning the gap. Germline V gene sequence: CDR1 SGHNT, CDR2 YENEEA. CDR3 in amino acids: CASSPTGWTEAFF. The CDR3 bases are TGTGCCAGCAGCCCTACAGGTTGGACTGAAGCTTTCTTT.

The V call is TRBV7-9, the J call TRBJ1-2; 8 nucleotides line up with TRBD1. CDR1 and CDR2 (germline): SEHNR, FQNEAQ (reference sequence). CDR3 length: 15 residues. V dropped 3 bases and J dropped 8; count of bases not matched to a gene: 11. CDR3 sequence reads: CASSLTNRGGGGYTF. In DNA, the CDR3 is TGTGCCAGCAGCTTGACAAACAGGGGGGGAGGAGGCTACACCTTC.

The chain combines TRBV28 with TRBJ1-4; D uncertain. From germline, CDR1 is MDHEN and CDR2 SYDVKM. V lost 5 bases and J lost 0, with 10 bases in between. This CDR3 is 15 amino acids long. Here the CDR3 reads CASSGEGATNEKLFF. The DNA of the CDR3 is TGTGCCAGCAGTGGGGAGGGTGCAACTAATGAAAAACTGTTTTTT.

This clone was detected only once. The chain has TRBV4-1 and TRBJ1-1; 9 bases are a match to TRBD1. The germline V gene has CDR1 MGHRA and CDR2 YSYEKL. The CDR3 length is 15 residues. Trimming cost V 4 bases and J 5 bases; bases outside gene matches: 8. The CDR3 nucleotides are TGCGCCAGCAGCCCGGCCGGGACAGGGAGGACTGAAGCTTTCTTT. Its protein product is CASSPAGTGRTEAFF.

This chain uses TRBV6-6 with TRBJ1-4, with TRBD1 matching over 8 bases. The germline CDR1 and CDR2 sequences are MNHNY and SVGAGI (reference sequence). The CDR3 length is 15 residues. V lost 6 bases and J lost 2; bases outside the gene matches: 5. CDR3 bases: TGTGCCAGCAGGGGGGGGACAGGTACTAATGAAAAACTGTTTTTT. Residues: CASRGGTGTNEKLFF.

Worth noting for this clone: This sample also contains other DNA sequences that code for the same CDR3. The rearrangement uses TRBV5-6 and TRBJ2-5; D is uncertain. With 0 bases removed from V and 4 bases from J, the gap between germline ends came to 7 bases. CDR1 is SGHDT, CDR2 YYEEEE, per germline. The CDR3 length is 13 residues. The CDR3 loop reads CASSLAGGETQYF. CDR3 nucleotides: TGTGCCAGCAGCTTGGCCGGCGGAGAGACCCAGTACTTC.

The gene calls are TRBV3-1 (or the pseudogene TRBV3-2) and TRBJ1-2; no clear D gene. Germline loops: CDR1 LGHDT, CDR2 YNNKEL (reference sequence). The CDR3 length is 14 residues. The V end was cut by 3 bases, the J end by 8 bases, with 16 bases between. CDR3 in amino acids: CASSQSSRVEGYTF. Here the CDR3 DNA reads TGTGCCAGCAGCCAGTCATCGAGGGTCGAGGGCTACACCTTC.

The chain uses TRBV30 and TRBJ1-1, with D maybe TRBD1 (6 bases). V was clipped by 2 bases and J by 5 bases, with 12 bases between them. Germline loops: CDR1 GTSNPN, CDR2 SVGIG (reference sequence). The CDR3 is 13 residues long. In DNA, the CDR3 is TGTGCCTGGAGTCTTGGACAGCGGACTGAAGCTTTCTTT. Protein: CAWSLGQRTEAFF.

This clone was detected a few times. The chain recombines TRBV4-1 with TRBJ2-4, with 12 bases that match TRBD2. The CDR3 runs to 15 residues. The V and J ends lost 0 bases and 15 bases, in that order; junction bases with no gene match: 9. From germline, CDR1 is MGHRA and CDR2 YSYEKL. The CDR3 region is CASSQDTLAGGPRYF. The CDR3 nucleotides read TGCGCCAGCAGCCAAGATACGCTAGCGGGAGGGCCAAGGTACTTC.

The V and J genes are TRBV30 and TRBJ1-6, with D hard to call. The V end was cut by 2 bases, the J end by 9 bases, with 11 bases between. Germline V lookup: CDR1 GTSNPN, CDR2 SVGIG (reference sequence). The CDR3 is 13 amino acids. This CDR3 reads CAWSPLGSSPLHF. The CDR3 nucleotides are TGTGCCTGGAGTCCTTTAGGGAGTTCACCCCTCCACTTT.

The gene calls are TRBV15 and TRBJ2-1; 13 bases map to TRBD2. Germline CDR1 is LNHNV and CDR2 is YYDKDF (reference sequence). This CDR3 has 18 residues. V gave up 0 bases and J gave up 14 bases; unmatched junction bases: 16. CDR3 DNA sequence: TGTGCCACCAGCAGAGAGGGGATCACTAGCGGGAGGGCCCGCTCTAAGTTCTTC. Translation: CATSREGITSGRARSKFF.

Here the CDR3 DNA reads TGTGCCAGTAGTATAGGTCTACCTAGCACAGATACGCAGTATTTT. Translated, it gives CASSIGLPSTDTQYF. This chain connects TRBV19 to TRBJ2-3; no clear D gene. This CDR3 has 15 amino acids. Trimming took off 1 base at V and 0 bases at J, with 8 bases between the two ends. Germline assignment: CDR1 LNHDA and CDR2 SQIVND (reference sequence).

The chain has TRBV7-2 and TRBJ1-5, with 8 bases lining up with TRBD1. The CDR3 contains 13 residues. CDR1 is SGHTA, CDR2 FQGNSA, per germline. The V and J ends lost 6 bases and 5 bases, in that order; junction bases with no gene match: 3. The CDR3 sequence is CASSVDRDQPQHF. Written as DNA, the CDR3 is TGTGCCAGCAGTGTGGACAGGGATCAGCCCCAGCATTTT.

This chain joins TRBV5-1 and TRBJ2-1, with 9 bases identical to TRBD2. This CDR3 is 17 amino acids long. Per germline, CDR1 SGHRS and CDR2 YFSETQ. V dropped 0 bases and J dropped 6; count of bases not matched to a gene: 10. The CDR3 nucleotides read TGCGCCAGCAGCTTGGCCGAGGGACTAGCCTATTCCAATGAGCAGTTCTTC. It specifies CASSLAEGLAYSNEQFF.

The gene calls are TRBV19 and TRBJ2-2; 14 positions match TRBD2. CDR1 LNHDA and CDR2 SQIVND come from the germline V gene (reference sequence). The length of the CDR3 is 18 residues. Losses at the gene ends were 4 bases for V and 0 bases for J; bases not matched to a gene: 4. CDR3 sequence: CASSTRTSGGTNTGELFF. The CDR3 DNA follows: TGTGCCAGTAGTACGAGGACTAGCGGGGGGACGAACACCGGGGAGCTGTTTTTT.

The rearrangement uses TRBV9 and TRBJ2-7; 14 bases are shared with TRBD2. The CDR3 contains 16 residues. Germline assignment: CDR1 SGDLS and CDR2 YYNGEE. The V segment lost 3 bases and the J segment 7 bases; nucleotides outside the gene matches: 9. The CDR3 sequence: CASSETGTSGGREQYF. For the CDR3, the DNA is TGTGCCAGCAGCGAAACCGGGACTAGCGGGGGCCGGGAGCAGTACTTC. Full variable domain (missing parts from reference TRBV9 and TRBJ2-7): DSGVTQTPKHLITATGQRVTLRCSPRSGDLSVYWYQQSLDQGLQFLIQYYNGEERAKGNILERFSAQQFPDLHSELNLSSLELGDSALYFCASSETGTSGGREQYFGPGTRLTVT.

This CDR3 is CASSERGGDTDTQYF. The CDR3, as DNA: TGTGCCAGCAGTGAAAGGGGAGGGGACACAGATACGCAGTATTTT. This chain links TRBV6-1 with TRBJ2-3, with 7 positions matching TRBD2. Germline V gene data show CDR1 as MNHNS and CDR2 as SASEGT. The trim removed 2 bases at V and 2 bases at J, leaving 4 bases unmatched. This CDR3 has 15 residues.